A selection of T cell receptor beta chains follows, all from one sample in a study of cytotoxic CD8 clonotypes in ibrutinib-treated CLL. Data came from immunoSEQ multiplex PCR; TCRdb stores just in-frame clones and leaves some out. This table holds hundreds of thousands of clones, 80% found once. Source: PBMCs, taken before ibrutinib treatment. These receptors were collected from a human donor with chronic lymphocytic leukemia. CDR3s include the opening cysteine and the closing phenylalanine or tryptophan.

cdr3_aa: CASSVSGSSYNEQFF
cdr3_length: 15
v_call: TRBV7-6
j_call: TRBJ2-1

cdr3_aa: CASSAPGRSYGYTF
cdr3_length: 14
v_call: TRBV6-5
j_call: TRBJ1-2

cdr3_aa: CAWDNQETQYF
cdr3_length: 11
v_call: TRBV30
j_call: TRBJ2-5

cdr3_aa: CAWSSKLISGNTIYF
cdr3_length: 15
v_call: TRBV30
j_call: TRBJ1-3

cdr3_aa: CASSQDERGAYNEQFF
cdr3_length: 16
v_call: TRBV4-1
j_call: TRBJ2-1

cdr3_aa: CASSFLGGYNEQFF
cdr3_length: 14
v_call: TRBV5-1
j_call: TRBJ2-1

cdr3_aa: CASSRPGQGLVEQYF
cdr3_length: 15
v_call: TRBV18
j_call: TRBJ2-7

cdr3_aa: CASRAGTAYEQYF
cdr3_length: 13
v_call: TRBV27
j_call: TRBJ2-7

cdr3_aa: CSVEGREFINEQFF
cdr3_length: 14
v_call: TRBV29-1
j_call: TRBJ2-1

cdr3_aa: CASSQGRPSYEQYF
cdr3_length: 14
v_call: TRBV7-2
j_call: TRBJ2-7

cdr3_aa: CASSLPGLGAFF
cdr3_length: 12
v_call: TRBV27
j_call: TRBJ1-1

cdr3_aa: CASSKVWGFSNQPQHF
cdr3_length: 16
v_call: TRBV21-1
j_call: TRBJ1-5

cdr3_aa: CASSFRDRVTYEQYF
cdr3_length: 15
v_call: TRBV4-1
j_call: TRBJ2-7

cdr3_aa: CASSESGARHHWADTQYF
cdr3_length: 18
v_call: TRBV7-9
j_call: TRBJ2-3

cdr3_aa: CASSPGQEVGNTEAFF
cdr3_length: 16
v_call: TRBV4-3
j_call: TRBJ1-1

cdr3_aa: CASSPMATPQETQYF
cdr3_length: 15
v_call: TRBV6-5
j_call: TRBJ2-5

cdr3_aa: CASSLFTSGRGSYNEQFF
cdr3_length: 18
v_call: TRBV7-9
j_call: TRBJ2-1

cdr3_aa: CASSPIAGGPYNEQFF
cdr3_length: 16
v_call: TRBV5-1
j_call: TRBJ2-1

cdr3_aa: CASSLFVPPPASSTDTQYF
cdr3_length: 19
v_call: TRBV5-6
j_call: TRBJ2-3

cdr3_aa: CASSLTRSSYEQYF
cdr3_length: 14
v_call: TRBV13
j_call: TRBJ2-7

cdr3_aa: CASSDPHGRSGYNEQFF
cdr3_length: 17
v_call: TRBV25-1
j_call: TRBJ2-1

cdr3_aa: CASSFGRGDTQYF
cdr3_length: 13
v_call: TRBV28
j_call: TRBJ2-3

cdr3_aa: CAISDRASNQPQHF
cdr3_length: 14
v_call: TRBV10-3
j_call: TRBJ1-5

cdr3_aa: CASSLDRDHSQHF
cdr3_length: 13
v_call: TRBV7-2
j_call: TRBJ1-5

cdr3_aa: CASSMRMAQPQHF
cdr3_length: 13
v_call: TRBV4-2
j_call: TRBJ1-5

cdr3_aa: CAWSQGASLLYEQYF
cdr3_length: 15
v_call: TRBV30
j_call: TRBJ2-7

cdr3_aa: CASSPFAGPTDTQYF
cdr3_length: 15
v_call: TRBV18
j_call: TRBJ2-3

cdr3_aa: CAWSPAVQNEKLFF
cdr3_length: 14
v_call: TRBV30
j_call: TRBJ1-4

cdr3_aa: CASSFYGQNTEAFF
cdr3_length: 14
v_call: TRBV7-9
j_call: TRBJ1-1

cdr3_aa: CASSNTGNQPQHF
cdr3_length: 13
v_call: TRBV19
j_call: TRBJ1-5

cdr3_aa: CSVAGGDHEKLFF
cdr3_length: 13
v_call: TRBV29-1
j_call: TRBJ1-4

cdr3_aa: CASSLSGVVSTDTQYF
cdr3_length: 16
v_call: TRBV5-1
j_call: TRBJ2-3

cdr3_aa: CASSVSQGNTEAFF
cdr3_length: 14
v_call: TRBV10-2
j_call: TRBJ1-1

cdr3_aa: CASSLVAQWDEQFF
cdr3_length: 14
v_call: TRBV11-2
j_call: TRBJ2-1

cdr3_aa: CASSSRTGNYEQYF
cdr3_length: 14
v_call: TRBV6-5
j_call: TRBJ2-7

cdr3_aa: CASSVVSSGMDTQYF
cdr3_length: 15
v_call: TRBV9
j_call: TRBJ2-3

cdr3_aa: CASRKGLAGVPGANVLTF
cdr3_length: 18
v_call: TRBV27
j_call: TRBJ2-6

cdr3_aa: CASSWGLGSETQYF
cdr3_length: 14
v_call: TRBV5-1
j_call: TRBJ2-5

cdr3_aa: CSVPRNTGELFF
cdr3_length: 12
v_call: TRBV29-1
j_call: TRBJ2-2

cdr3_aa: CASSIKGDGYTF
cdr3_length: 12
v_call: TRBV19
j_call: TRBJ1-2